This T cell receptor (beta chain) stems from a study of control samples from healthy donors and cancer patients. The germline gives CDR1 MGHRA, CDR2 YSYEKL. The CDR3 length is 15 residues. The V gene lost 4 bases and the J gene lost 0 bases, with 10 bases spanning the gap. This clone has just one count. This table comes from immunoSEQ multiplex PCR, and its TCRdb copy is limited to in-frame clones, with some not included. The table shows 75,000 to 95,000 clones, with about 88% occurring only once. The rearrangement joins TRBV4-1 to TRBJ1-5; unclear D gene. This TCR was sampled from a woman between 50 and 59 years old in good health. The sample consisted of blood. CDR3 DNA sequence: TGCGCCAGCAGCCCCGCATATCGTAGCAATCAGCCCCAGCATTTT. Translating it yields CASSPAYRSNQPQHF.